The 26 T cell receptor beta chains presented below share a single source sample, sequenced in a study of a mutant IDH1 vaccine in newly diagnosed glioma. The repertoire was sequenced with immunoSEQ multiplex PCR; TCRdb's copy has only in-frame clones and lacks some. The sample yields tens of thousands of clones, approximately 85% seen once. Stated time point: week 23, last vaccination. The investigators gave 300 ug of mutant IDH1 20-mer peptide in each vaccine dose, together with topical imiquimod. These TCRs' antigens remain unknown. The sequencing here drew on PBMCs, taken from a glioma patient whose treatment included an IDH1 peptide vaccine. These receptors all come from a young man with glioma. Some clones in this sample may be carry-over from other donors' samples.

This chain connects TRBV30 to TRBJ1-6; possible D gene TRBD1, 6 bases. Trimming removed 5 bases from V and 4 bases from J, with 12 bases in between. CDR1 and CDR2 (germline): GTSNPN, SVGIG (reference sequence). There are 14 residues in the CDR3. This CDR3 is CAWGLQGYNSPLHF. CDR3 DNA sequence: TGTGCCTGGGGTCTACAGGGTTATAATTCACCCCTCCACTTT.

The rearrangement uses TRBV5-1 and TRBJ2-1; 14 bases are a match to TRBD2. The junction had 1 base not matched to a gene; V was cut back by 2 bases and J by 6 bases. CDR1 and CDR2 (germline): SGHRS, YFSETQ. This CDR3 is 15 amino acids long. The CDR3 nucleotides are TGCGCCAGCAGCTTTGGGACTAGCGGGAGCAATGAGCAGTTCTTC. It yields the protein CASSFGTSGSNEQFF.

V is TRBV6-5 and J is TRBJ2-2, with D perhaps TRBD1 or TRBD2 (5 bases each). With 0 bases removed from V and 3 bases from J, the gap between germline ends came to 11 bases. Germline lookup yields CDR1 MNHEY and CDR2 SVGAGI. CDR3 length: 16 residues. The CDR3 DNA reads as TGTGCCAGCAGTTACTCTCCAGGGACGCACACCGGGGAGCTGTTTTTT. This gives the protein CASSYSPGTHTGELFF.

CDR3 in amino acids: CASRGLAGSAGELFF. The CDR3 DNA follows: TGCGCCAGCAGGGGACTAGCGGGTTCCGCCGGGGAGCTGTTTTTT. The genes are TRBV5-1 and TRBJ2-2; TRBD2 agrees at 12 bases. The CDR3 is 15 residues long. J lost 6 bases, V lost 5 bases, and 5 bases had no gene match. Germline V gives CDR1 SGHRS, CDR2 YFSETQ.

V is TRBV4-1 and J is TRBJ1-3, with TRBD1 matching 9 bases. This CDR3 is built from 17 residues. Losses at the gene ends were 1 base for V and 0 bases for J; bases not matched to a gene: 4. Germline V gives CDR1 MGHRA, CDR2 YSYEKL. CDR3 nucleotide sequence: TGCGCCAGCAGCCAAGTGGGGACAGGGAGCTCTGGAAACACCATATATTTT. This codes for CASSQVGTGSSGNTIYF.

The chain uses TRBV10-3 and TRBJ2-3; 10 bases align to TRBD2. CDR1 ENHRY and CDR2 SYGVKD come from the germline V gene. With V trimmed by 4 bases and J by 3 bases, 7 bases remained unmatched. This CDR3 contains 16 residues. The DNA for the CDR3 is TGTGCCATCAGTGCTGCTAGCGGGAGAGGGACAGATACGCAGTATTTT. Translated: CAISAASGRGTDTQYF.

This chain connects TRBV11-2 to TRBJ1-6; 8 bases are shared with TRBD1. The germline V gene has CDR1 SGHAT and CDR2 FQNNGV. The trim removed 5 bases at V and 10 bases at J, leaving 13 bases unmatched. This CDR3 contains 16 residues. CDR3 DNA: TGTGCCAGCAGCCCGAGTGGACAGGGAAAAAGATCACCCCTCCACTTT. This encodes CASSPSGQGKRSPLHF.

This chain joins TRBV20-1 and TRBJ1-1, with D possibly matching TRBD1 (6 bases). CDR1 and CDR2 (germline): DFQATT, SNEGSKA (reference sequence). This CDR3 contains 11 residues. Deletions cut 8 bases from V and 4 bases from J, with 11 bases between. DNA of the CDR3: TGCAGTCCTGTAGGGGGCACTGAAGCTTTCTTT. It translates to CSPVGGTEAFF.

In this sample, this clone turned up once. This chain joins TRBV28 and TRBJ2-7, with 10 bases identical to TRBD1. The CDR3 has 17 amino acids. Trimming cost V 4 bases and J 4 bases; bases outside gene matches: 13. Germline values: CDR1 MDHEN, CDR2 SYDVKM. CDR3 nucleotides: TGTGCCAGCAGTTACACCCTAGACGACAGGGGGCGATACGAGCAGTACTTC. Translated: CASSYTLDDRGRYEQYF.

This rearrangement joins TRBV9 to TRBJ2-7; 9 nucleotides line up with TRBD1. Germline CDR1 SGDLS, CDR2 YYNGEE. The CDR3 totals 16 residues. V shed 2 bases and J 6 bases; nucleotides not matched to a gene: 12. CDR3: CASSVAGTGSLGEQYF. CDR3 nucleotides: TGTGCCAGCAGCGTGGCGGGGACAGGGAGTTTGGGCGAGCAGTACTTC.

The rearrangement links TRBV21-1 to TRBJ1-4. TRBV21-1 counts as a pseudogene. The CDR3 length is 15 residues. CDR3 nucleotide sequence: TGTGCCAGCAGCAAACCGGGGGCTCGGGATGAAAAACTGTTTTTT. Translation gives CASSKPGARDEKLFF.

The chain links TRBV11-2 to TRBJ1-2; TRBD1 agrees at 10 bases. CDR3 length: 14 residues. Germline V lookup: CDR1 SGHAT, CDR2 FQNNGV. With 4 bases clipped from V and 7 bases from J, the junction kept 6 bases outside the gene matches. CDR3 in amino acids: CASSSRQGALGYTF. CDR3 DNA: TGTGCCAGCAGCTCCCGACAGGGGGCTCTTGGCTACACCTTC.

The chain employs TRBV6-5 and TRBJ1-3; unclear D gene. CDR1 and CDR2 from the germline V gene are MNHEY and SVGAGI. CDR3 length: 16 residues. V was cut by 0 bases and J by 0 bases, with 9 bases left in between. The DNA for the CDR3 is TGTGCCAGCAGTTACTCGTTTGAGAGCTCTGGAAACACCATATATTTT. Protein: CASSYSFESSGNTIYF.

J is TRBJ1-4 and V is TRBV30; D may be TRBD1 (5 bases). The germline V and J ends were trimmed by 1 base and 0 bases, with 12 bases remaining between them. The germline V gene has CDR1 GTSNPN and CDR2 SVGIG (reference sequence). The CDR3 loop spans 16 amino acids. In nucleotides, the CDR3 is TGTGCCTGGAGTGAGGGGCTAGGGGCAACTAATGAAAAACTGTTTTTT. Protein product: CAWSEGLGATNEKLFF.

A word on this clone: At one boundary the junction diverges from the germline segment, which might be a read error. V is TRBV5-5 and J is TRBJ2-5; 9 bases are a match to TRBD2. The V gene's germline CDR1 is SGHKS and CDR2 YYEKEE (reference sequence). The length of the CDR3 is 17 residues. The DNA of the CDR3 is TGTGCCAGCAGATTGGTTACGGGACTAGCTAGGCAAGAGACCCAGTACTTC. This gives the protein CASRLVTGLARQETQYF.

This clone was seen only once. The gene calls are TRBV28 and TRBJ2-1; TRBD1 aligns across 11 bases. V shed 4 bases and J 2 bases; nucleotides not matched to a gene: 25. This CDR3 region has 23 residues. The germline gives CDR1 MDHEN, CDR2 SYDVKM. DNA of the CDR3: TGTGCCAGCAGTTCAATAATACACCGGGACAGGGGGGTCCCCTTTTCGACCTACAATGAGCAGTTCTTC. It translates to CASSSIIHRDRGVPFSTYNEQFF.

The chain links TRBV27 to TRBJ2-3, with 9 bases lining up with TRBD2. This CDR3 is 15 amino acids long. V was pared by 6 bases and J by 2 bases, with 6 bases of the junction left unmatched. CDR1 and CDR2 from the germline V gene are MNHEY and SMNVEV (reference sequence). The CDR3 DNA reads TGTGCCAGCAGCCCCGGGACTAGCTACACAGATACGCAGTATTTT. Amino acid sequence: CASSPGTSYTDTQYF.

V and J are TRBV5-4 and TRBJ1-1; D not resolved. Germline V CDR1 and CDR2: SGHNT, YYREEE (reference sequence). V gave up 2 bases and J gave up 0 bases, with 11 bases separating them. CDR3 length: 15 residues. This CDR3 is CASSFEFLMNTEAFF. CDR3 DNA: TGTGCCAGCAGCTTTGAGTTCCTGATGAACACTGAAGCTTTCTTT.

The chain has TRBV4-1 and TRBJ1-5, with TRBD1 matching over 8 bases. This CDR3 has 15 amino acids. The V segment lost 0 bases and the J segment 6 bases; nucleotides outside the gene matches: 4. Germline lookup yields CDR1 MGHRA and CDR2 YSYEKL. CDR3 amino acids: CASSQETGDVQPQHF. The CDR3 DNA is TGCGCCAGCAGCCAAGAGACAGGGGATGTTCAGCCCCAGCATTTT.

CDR3: CASSLVSLLDNEQFF. The CDR3, as DNA: TGTGCCAGCAGCTTAGTATCCCTTCTCGACAATGAGCAGTTCTTC. This chain joins TRBV7-2 and TRBJ2-1; no clear D gene. Trimming removed 1 base from V and 5 bases from J, with 12 bases in between. Looked up from germline, CDR1 is SGHTA and CDR2 is FQGNSA. This CDR3 region has 15 residues. Based on the CDR3 plus reference TRBV7-2 and TRBJ2-1, the full variable domain is GAGVSQSPSNKVTEKGKDVELRCDPISGHTALYWYRQSLGQGLEFLIYFQGNSAPDKSGLPSDRFSAERTGGSVSTLTIQRTQQEDSAVYLCASSLVSLLDNEQFFGPGTRLTVL.

The V call is TRBV4-1, the J call TRBJ2-7, with 8 bases fitting TRBD1. J was trimmed by 10 bases and V by 0 bases; bases with no gene match: 14. The CDR3 is 16 amino acids. Germline V gene data show CDR1 as MGHRA and CDR2 as YSYEKL. CDR3: CASSQDAKTGEVRQYF. The CDR3 DNA is TGCGCCAGCAGCCAAGATGCGAAGACAGGGGAGGTTCGACAGTACTTC.

Regarding this clone: Germline and junction disagree at one end, which may indicate a read error. The CDR3 nucleotides read TGTGCCACCAGTACAGGAAACTCTGGAGACACCATATATTTT. Residues: CATSTGNSGDTIYF. This chain joins TRBV15 and TRBJ1-3, with a possible D match to TRBD1 (5 bases). The CDR3 is 14 residues long. Germline V gene data show CDR1 as LNHNV and CDR2 as YYDKDF (reference sequence).

The J gene is TRBJ2-1, the V gene TRBV11-2; 11 bases are shared with TRBD2. Germline lookup yields CDR1 SGHAT and CDR2 FQNNGV. Trimming at V came to 1 base and at J to 2 bases, leaving 10 bases not matched to a gene. This CDR3 is 19 amino acids long. CDR3 DNA sequence: TGTGCCAGCAGCTTAGGAAGAAAGATAGCGGGAGGGACCTACAATGAGCAGTTCTTC. It translates to CASSLGRKIAGGTYNEQFF. Based on the CDR3 plus reference TRBV11-2 and TRBJ2-1, the full variable domain is EAGVAQSPRYKIIEKRQSVAFWCNPISGHATLYWYQQILGQGPKLLIQFQNNGVVDDSQLPKDRFSAERLKGVDSTLKIQPAKLEDSAVYLCASSLGRKIAGGTYNEQFFGPGTRLTVL.

The chain uses TRBV1 and TRBJ1-3; TRBD1, the table's D call, lacks a check against the DNA. TRBV1 is annotated as a pseudogene. The CDR3 totals 19 residues. The CDR3 here is CTSSRGQGSLVDSGNTIYF. The CDR3 coding sequence is TGCACCAGCAGCCGAGGACAGGGTAGTCTAGTCGACTCTGGAAACACCATATATTTT.

This clone appeared a few times. The chain carries TRBV14 and TRBJ1-1; D is ambiguous. The CDR3 runs to 16 residues. Germline lookup yields CDR1 SGHDN and CDR2 FVKESK. V lost 1 base and J 0 bases, leaving 12 bases between the germline ends. CDR3 amino acids: CASSQVPGSMNTEAFF. As DNA, the CDR3 is TGTGCCAGCAGCCAAGTACCGGGAAGTATGAACACTGAAGCTTTCTTT.

The chain has TRBV9 and TRBJ2-1; D is possibly TRBD2 (6 bases). The CDR3 loop spans 15 amino acids. Germline values: CDR1 SGDLS, CDR2 YYNGEE. V was shortened by 0 bases and J by 0 bases, with 7 bases between the two germline ends. The CDR3 sequence: CASSVDGGSYNEQFF. CDR3 nucleotides: TGTGCCAGCAGCGTAGACGGGGGCTCCTACAATGAGCAGTTCTTC.